These 28 T cell receptor beta chains came from one sample sequenced in a study of siplizumab effects on memory and regulatory T cells. Sequencing used immunoSEQ multiplex PCR; TCRdb keeps in-frame clones, though not all of them. The sample holds about 100,000 clones, 94% seen once. What was sequenced was Tregs sorted from blood. The receptors shown here come from a human donor in good health.

J is TRBJ1-3 and V is TRBV11-2, with TRBD1 identical over 8 bases. Germline V gene data show CDR1 as SGHAT and CDR2 as FQNNGV. V gave up 0 bases and J gave up 4 bases; unmatched junction bases: 5. The CDR3 has 16 amino acids. The CDR3 DNA is TGTGCCAGCAGCTTAGATCGGGCAGGGGGCGGAAACACCATATATTTT. This sequence encodes CASSLDRAGGGNTIYF.

CDR3 in amino acids: CASSEQGPRETQYF. CDR3 nucleotides: TGCGCCAGCAGTGAGCAGGGACCCCGGGAGACCCAGTACTTC. The chain uses TRBV10-2 and TRBJ2-5, with D perhaps matching TRBD1 or TRBD2 (5 bases each). Germline V gene sequence: CDR1 WSHSY, CDR2 SAAADI. This CDR3 has 14 amino acids. Trimming cost V 2 bases and J 5 bases, with 12 bases left between them.

This chain connects TRBV29-1 to TRBJ2-1, with 12 bases fitting TRBD2. Per germline, CDR1 SQVTM and CDR2 ANQGSEA. CDR3 length: 16 amino acids. The V and J ends lost 1 base and 7 bases, in that order; junction bases with no gene match: 8. CDR3 sequence reads: CSVEVLAGGFRNEQFF. The CDR3 nucleotides are TGCAGCGTTGAAGTGCTAGCGGGAGGGTTTCGTAATGAGCAGTTCTTC.

The chain couples TRBV7-2 to TRBJ2-2; 11 bases map to TRBD2. CDR1 is SGHTA and CDR2 is FQGNSA in the germline V gene. This CDR3 comprises 16 residues. V was clipped by 3 bases and J by 8 bases; unmatched bases: 8. The CDR3 protein is CASSFGLAGGGGELFF. As DNA, the CDR3 is TGTGCCAGCAGCTTCGGGCTAGCGGGAGGTGGAGGGGAGCTGTTTTTT.

The V gene is TRBV5-6, the J gene TRBJ2-5, with 7 bases that match TRBD1. Germline assignment: CDR1 SGHDT and CDR2 YYEEEE. The V segment lost 5 bases and the J segment 6 bases; nucleotides outside the gene matches: 4. The CDR3 length is 12 residues. Here the CDR3 DNA reads TGTGCCAGCAGACGACAGGGAAAGACCCAGTACTTC. It yields the protein CASRRQGKTQYF.

J is TRBJ2-1 and V is TRBV6-5, with 7 bases that match TRBD2. In germline, CDR1 is MNHEY, CDR2 SVGAGI. Trimming at V came to 6 bases and at J to 9 bases, leaving 8 bases not matched to a gene. The CDR3 consists of 13 residues. The CDR3 coding sequence is TGTGCCAGCAGACCCGGTGGGGGGGTTGAGCAGTTCTTC. Protein sequence: CASRPGGGVEQFF.

V gene TRBV7-9 combines with J gene TRBJ2-1; D remains unclear. The CDR3 is made up of 14 amino acids. CDR1 is SEHNR and CDR2 is FQNEAQ in the germline V gene (reference sequence). V was cut by 3 bases and J by 8 bases, with 14 bases left in between. CDR3 sequence: CASSFTWASDEQFF. CDR3 coding DNA: TGTGCCAGCAGCTTTACTTGGGCGTCCGATGAGCAGTTCTTC.

This clone appeared a few times. This chain connects TRBV18 to TRBJ2-6, with D maybe TRBD2 (5 bases). Trimming pared 3 bases from V and 1 base from J, leaving 7 bases between. This CDR3 spans 15 amino acids. In germline, CDR1 is KGHSH, CDR2 LQKENI. CDR3 bases: TGTGCCAGCTCACCCAGAGGGTCTGGGGCCAACGTCCTGACTTTC. This gives the protein CASSPRGSGANVLTF.

This rearrangement joins TRBV6-1 to TRBJ1-3, with TRBD1 identical over 7 bases. The germline V gene encodes CDR1 MNHNS and CDR2 SASEGT. After removal of 6 bases from V and 2 bases from J, the junction contained 4 bases not matched to a gene. This CDR3 contains 14 residues. CDR3 in DNA: TGTGCCAGCAGAGACAGGGTTCCTGGAAACACCATATATTTT. Its translation is CASRDRVPGNTIYF.

This clone has a single count. The J gene is TRBJ2-7, the V gene TRBV7-6; no reliable D call. The CDR3 totals 12 residues. V was trimmed by 5 bases and J by 0 bases, leaving 5 bases between them. CDR1 SGHVS and CDR2 FNYEAQ come from the germline V gene. The CDR3 sequence is CASSLSSYEQYF. The CDR3 DNA reads TGTGCCAGCAGCCTAAGCTCCTACGAGCAGTACTTC.

The chain employs TRBV25-1 and TRBJ2-7, with TRBD1 as a possible D gene (6 bases). The CDR3 is 14 amino acids. V shed 6 bases and J shed 2 bases, with 14 bases lying between them. Germline CDR1 reads MGHDK; CDR2 reads SYGVNS. The CDR3 sequence: CASRKTGTPYEQYF. CDR3 DNA sequence: TGTGCCAGCAGAAAGACCGGGACACCCTACGAGCAGTACTTC.

There are a few counts of this clone. Here the CDR3 reads CASSRTGPNQPQHF. In DNA, the CDR3 is TGTGCCAGCTCACGGACGGGACCCAATCAGCCCCAGCATTTT. The V and J genes are TRBV18 and TRBJ1-5; possibly TRBD1 for D (5 bases). V lost 4 bases and J 3 bases, leaving 10 bases between the germline ends. Germline V gene sequence: CDR1 KGHSH, CDR2 LQKENI. This CDR3 contains 14 residues.

V usage is TRBV19 and J usage is TRBJ2-1; TRBD1 agrees at 8 bases. The V segment lost 6 bases and the J segment 0 bases; nucleotides outside the gene matches: 4. Germline V gives CDR1 LNHDA, CDR2 SQIVND (reference sequence). This CDR3 contains 15 residues. For the CDR3, the DNA is TGTGCCAGTAGGGATGACAGGGGCTCCTACAATGAGCAGTTCTTC. Its protein is CASRDDRGSYNEQFF.

The CDR3 spells CASSLVGYGYTF. The CDR3 DNA reads as TGCGCCAGCAGCTTGGTCGGCTATGGCTACACCTTC. This chain uses TRBV5-1 with TRBJ1-2; D not certain. V was shortened by 0 bases and J by 4 bases, with 4 bases between the two germline ends. This CDR3 comprises 12 residues. CDR1 is SGHRS, CDR2 YFSETQ, per germline.

The chain combines TRBV5-1 with TRBJ1-1; D is uncertain. CDR1 and CDR2 (germline): SGHRS, YFSETQ. The CDR3 is 13 amino acids. Trimming took off 6 bases at V and 7 bases at J, with 16 bases between the two ends. The chain's CDR3 is CASNWEGGLEAFF. The CDR3 nucleotides read TGCGCCAGCAACTGGGAGGGCGGGCTTGAAGCTTTCTTT.

This clone was recorded once. This chain joins TRBV21-1 and TRBJ1-3. TRBV21-1 is a pseudogene locus. The CDR3 spans 15 residues. The CDR3 reads CASIFQGESGNTIYF. The CDR3 coding sequence is TGTGCCAGCATCTTTCAGGGAGAATCTGGAAACACCATATATTTT.

J is TRBJ2-1 and V is TRBV7-3; possible D gene TRBD1, 6 bases. The CDR3 totals 15 residues. Deletions cut 5 bases from V and 5 bases from J, with 16 bases between. CDR1 SGHTA and CDR2 FQGTGA come from the germline V gene. In DNA form, the CDR3 reads TGTGCCAGCAGCCATCCGGGACATAACAACAATGAGCAGTTCTTC. Its translation: CASSHPGHNNNEQFF.

The J gene is TRBJ1-2, the V gene TRBV29-1; weak D call: TRBD1 (5 bases). The V gene's germline CDR1 is SQVTM and CDR2 ANQGSEA. Deletions cut 5 bases from V and 4 bases from J, with 23 bases between. The CDR3 spans 16 residues. The CDR3 is CSVWDGRLRMSYGYTF. CDR3 nucleotides: TGCAGCGTTTGGGACGGAAGGCTACGAATGAGCTATGGCTACACCTTC.

The chain combines TRBV6-1 with TRBJ2-7, with TRBD1 identical over 7 bases. The V and J ends lost 11 bases and 2 bases, in that order; junction bases with no gene match: 12. The V gene's germline CDR1 is MNHNS and CDR2 SASEGT. The CDR3 has 14 amino acids. This chain's CDR3 is CAVTKMTGTYEQYF. Here the CDR3 DNA reads TGTGCCGTAACCAAGATGACAGGGACCTACGAGCAGTACTTC.

The chain carries TRBV5-1 and TRBJ2-6; 9 nucleotides line up with TRBD2. CDR3 size: 20 residues. With 0 bases clipped from V and 0 bases from J, the junction kept 10 bases outside the gene matches. Germline assignment: CDR1 SGHRS and CDR2 YFSETQ. The CDR3, as DNA: TGCGCCAGCAGCTTGGGACTAGCGGCCCCCAGCCCCTCTGGGGCCAACGTCCTGACTTTC. It translates to CASSLGLAAPSPSGANVLTF.

The gene calls are TRBV5-8 and TRBJ1-2, with 8 bases identical to TRBD1. Per germline, CDR1 SGHTS and CDR2 YDEGEE. V dropped 0 bases and J dropped 8; count of bases not matched to a gene: 9. The CDR3 is 15 amino acids. CDR3 in amino acids: CASSLVVQGAMGYTF. The CDR3 bases are TGTGCCAGCAGCTTGGTCGTTCAGGGGGCGATGGGCTACACCTTC. Using reference TRBV5-8 and TRBJ1-2 for the parts outside the CDR3, the full variable domain is EAGVTQSPTHLIKTRGQQATLRCSPISGHTSVYWYQQALGLGLQFLLWYDEGEERNRGNFPPRFSGRQFPNYSSELNVNALELEDSALYLCASSLVVQGAMGYTFGSGTRLTVV.

The chain combines TRBV28 with TRBJ1-2, with D perhaps matching TRBD1 (6 bases). Per germline, CDR1 MDHEN and CDR2 SYDVKM. The CDR3 totals 17 residues. V lost 3 bases and J 7 bases, leaving 24 bases between the germline ends. CDR3 region: CASSLGLPRRGALGYTF. The DNA for the CDR3 is TGTGCCAGCAGTTTGGGACTCCCAAGGCGGGGGGCGCTTGGCTACACCTTC.

The genes are TRBV2 and TRBJ1-5; no firm D call. The germline V gene has CDR1 SNHLY and CDR2 FYNNEI. Trimming cost V 4 bases and J 4 bases, with 14 bases left between them. The CDR3 has 15 amino acids. The CDR3 sequence: CASSGQLKRNQPQHF. The CDR3 DNA reads TGTGCCAGCAGTGGTCAGCTCAAGAGAAATCAGCCCCAGCATTTT.

The chain couples TRBV28 to TRBJ1-1; no firm D call. CDR3 length equals 12 residues. Germline CDR1 reads MDHEN; CDR2 reads SYDVKM. Between the trimmed V and J ends, which lost 3 bases and 4 bases, there was a span of 6 bases. The CDR3 DNA follows: TGTGCCAGCAGTTTCGGTTTCACTGAAGCTTTCTTT. This encodes CASSFGFTEAFF.

This clone was detected once. The chain is built from TRBV19 and TRBJ2-5; D may be TRBD2 (6 bases). Germline CDR1 is LNHDA and CDR2 is SQIVND (reference sequence). This CDR3 contains 14 residues. Trimming shortened V by 6 bases and J by 4 bases, and 15 bases separated the two germline ends. The CDR3, as DNA: TGTGCCAGTAGAAAGGGCGGGACGGCAGAGACCCAGTACTTC. Encoded protein: CASRKGGTAETQYF.

This chain uses TRBV14 with TRBJ2-3, with D maybe TRBD1 (5 bases). V was shortened by 1 base and J by 2 bases, with 10 bases between the two germline ends. Germline assignment: CDR1 SGHDN and CDR2 FVKESK. The CDR3 runs 15 residues. The CDR3 loop is CASSQVTVVTDTQYF. The DNA of the CDR3 is TGTGCCAGCAGCCAAGTGACAGTCGTCACAGATACGCAGTATTTT.

The V and J genes are TRBV5-5 and TRBJ1-4; no reliable D call. Germline loops: CDR1 SGHKS, CDR2 YYEKEE (reference sequence). V lost 2 bases to trimming and J lost 4 bases, with 9 bases between them. This CDR3 has 14 amino acids. This CDR3 reads CASSLRPLNEKLFF. The CDR3 DNA sequence: TGTGCCAGCAGCTTACGGCCGCTTAATGAAAAACTGTTTTTT.

V is TRBV9 and J is TRBJ2-2, with TRBD1 matching 7 bases. V shed 3 bases and J 9 bases; nucleotides not matched to a gene: 11. The CDR3 contains 15 residues. Germline assignment: CDR1 SGDLS and CDR2 YYNGEE. CDR3 sequence: CASSANRQGRRELFF. CDR3 bases: TGTGCCAGCAGCGCCAACAGACAGGGAAGACGGGAGCTGTTTTTT.